This T cell receptor (beta chain) is from a study of blood T cell repertoires in COVID-19. Germline V lookup: CDR1 SGHAT, CDR2 FQNNGV. J gave up 7 bases and V 3 bases, and 1 base lay outside the gene matches. The CDR3 has 13 residues. Clones were read by immunoSEQ multiplex PCR, and TCRdb kept only the in-frame ones, dropping some. The sample has about 200,000 clones, 88% seen once. Sequencing was carried out using peripheral blood. The receptor was isolated from a human donor in a cohort sampled during active COVID-19. The gene calls are TRBV11-2 and TRBJ2-1; 9 bases are a match to TRBD2. The CDR3 nucleotides read TGTGCCAGCAGCTTCCTAGCGGGGAATGAGCAGTTCTTC. As protein: CASSFLAGNEQFF.